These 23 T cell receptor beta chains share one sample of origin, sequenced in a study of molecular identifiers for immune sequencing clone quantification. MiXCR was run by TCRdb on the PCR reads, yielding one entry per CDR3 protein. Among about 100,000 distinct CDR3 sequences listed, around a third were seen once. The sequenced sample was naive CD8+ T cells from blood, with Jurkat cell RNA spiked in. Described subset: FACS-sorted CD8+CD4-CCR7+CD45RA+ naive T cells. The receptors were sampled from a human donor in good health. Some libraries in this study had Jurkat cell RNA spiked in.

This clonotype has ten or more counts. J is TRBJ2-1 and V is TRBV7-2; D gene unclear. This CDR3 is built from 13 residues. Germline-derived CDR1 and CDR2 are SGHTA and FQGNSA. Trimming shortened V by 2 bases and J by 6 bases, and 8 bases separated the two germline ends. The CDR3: CASSLREPNEQFF. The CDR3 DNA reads TGTGCCAGCAGCTTAAGAGAGCCCAATGAGCAGTTCTTC.

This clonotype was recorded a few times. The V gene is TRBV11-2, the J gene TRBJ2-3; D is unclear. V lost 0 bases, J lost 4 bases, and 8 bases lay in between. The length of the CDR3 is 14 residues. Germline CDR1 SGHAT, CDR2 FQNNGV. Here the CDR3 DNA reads TGTGCCAGCAGCTTAGAATTGGGCCCAGATACGCAGTATTTT. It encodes CASSLELGPDTQYF.

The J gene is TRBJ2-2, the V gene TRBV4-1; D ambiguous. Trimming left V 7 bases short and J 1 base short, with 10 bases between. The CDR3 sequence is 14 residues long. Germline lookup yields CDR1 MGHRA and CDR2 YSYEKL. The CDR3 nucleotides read TGCGCCAGCACCGGAGAAAGGAACACCGGGGAGCTGTTTTTT. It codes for CASTGERNTGELFF.

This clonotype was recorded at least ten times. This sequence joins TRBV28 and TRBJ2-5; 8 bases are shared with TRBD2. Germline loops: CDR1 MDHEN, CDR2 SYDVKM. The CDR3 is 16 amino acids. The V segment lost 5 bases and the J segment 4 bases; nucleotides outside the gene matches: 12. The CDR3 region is CASSRRSGRGPETQYF. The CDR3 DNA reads TGTGCCAGCAGTAGAAGAAGCGGGAGAGGTCCAGAGACCCAGTACTTC.

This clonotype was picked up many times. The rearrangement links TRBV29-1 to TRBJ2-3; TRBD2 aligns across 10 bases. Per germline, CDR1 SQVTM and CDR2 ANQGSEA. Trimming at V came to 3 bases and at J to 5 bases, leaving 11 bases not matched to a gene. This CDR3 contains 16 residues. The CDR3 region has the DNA TGCAGCGTTGATCTCCTTGGGACTAGCGCTAGAGATACGCAGTATTTT. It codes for CSVDLLGTSARDTQYF.

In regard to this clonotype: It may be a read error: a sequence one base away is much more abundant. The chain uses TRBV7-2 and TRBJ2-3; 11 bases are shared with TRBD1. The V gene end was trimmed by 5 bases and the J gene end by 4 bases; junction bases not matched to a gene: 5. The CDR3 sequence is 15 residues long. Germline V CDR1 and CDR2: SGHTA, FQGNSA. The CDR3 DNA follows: TGTGCCAGCAGCCTCCCGGGACAGGGGGCAGATACGCAGTATTTT. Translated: CASSLPGQGADTQYF.

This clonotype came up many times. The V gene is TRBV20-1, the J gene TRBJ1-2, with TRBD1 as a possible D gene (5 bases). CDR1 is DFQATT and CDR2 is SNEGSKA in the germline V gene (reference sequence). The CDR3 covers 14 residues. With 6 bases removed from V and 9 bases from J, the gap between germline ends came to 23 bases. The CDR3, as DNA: TGCAGTGCGGGGGACCGTGGACGAGATTATTGCTACACCTTC. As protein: CSAGDRGRDYCYTF.

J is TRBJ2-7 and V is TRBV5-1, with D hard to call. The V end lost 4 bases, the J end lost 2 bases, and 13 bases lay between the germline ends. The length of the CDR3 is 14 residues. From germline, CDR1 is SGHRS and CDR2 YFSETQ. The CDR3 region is CASSLADRTYEQYF. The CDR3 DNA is TGCGCCAGCAGCCTGGCGGACCGCACCTACGAGCAGTACTTC.

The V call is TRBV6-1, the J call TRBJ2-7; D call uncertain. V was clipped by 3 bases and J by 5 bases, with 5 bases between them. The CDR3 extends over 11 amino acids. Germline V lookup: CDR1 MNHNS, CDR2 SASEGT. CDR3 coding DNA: TGTGCCAGCAGTGATCCGAACGAGCAGTACTTC. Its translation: CASSDPNEQYF.

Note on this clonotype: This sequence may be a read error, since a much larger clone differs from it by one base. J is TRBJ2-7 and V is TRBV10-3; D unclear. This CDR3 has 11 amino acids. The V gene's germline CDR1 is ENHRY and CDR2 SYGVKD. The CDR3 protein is CAISDGSELYF. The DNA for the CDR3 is TGTGCCATCAGTGACGGGTCCGAGCTGTACTTC.

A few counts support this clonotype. Here the CDR3 DNA reads TGTGCCAGCGCCCTAGAGGGGGGCCAAGAGACCCAGTACTTC. Translating gives CASALEGGQETQYF. The chain joins TRBV9 to TRBJ2-5, with D perhaps TRBD1 or TRBD2 (6 bases each). Germline CDR1 reads SGDLS; CDR2 reads YYNGEE. Trimming cost V 7 bases and J 1 base, with 14 bases left between them. This CDR3 spans 14 amino acids.

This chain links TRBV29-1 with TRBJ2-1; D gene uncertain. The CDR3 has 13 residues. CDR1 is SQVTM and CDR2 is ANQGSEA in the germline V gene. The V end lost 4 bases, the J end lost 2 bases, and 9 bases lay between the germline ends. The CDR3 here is CSVAGPAYNEQFF. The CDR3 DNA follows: TGCAGCGTTGCCGGGCCAGCCTACAATGAGCAGTTCTTC.

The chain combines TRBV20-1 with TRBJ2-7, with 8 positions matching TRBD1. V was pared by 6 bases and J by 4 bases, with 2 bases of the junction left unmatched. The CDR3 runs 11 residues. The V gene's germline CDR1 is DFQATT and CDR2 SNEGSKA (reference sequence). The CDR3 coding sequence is TGCAGTGCAAGACAGGGGTACGAGCAGTACTTC. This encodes CSARQGYEQYF.

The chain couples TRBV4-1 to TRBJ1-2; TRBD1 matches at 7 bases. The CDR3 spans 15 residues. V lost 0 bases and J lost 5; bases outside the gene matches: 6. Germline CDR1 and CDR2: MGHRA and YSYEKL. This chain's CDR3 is CASSQDHGTVYGYTF. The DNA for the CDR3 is TGCGCCAGCAGCCAAGATCACGGGACAGTTTATGGCTACACCTTC.

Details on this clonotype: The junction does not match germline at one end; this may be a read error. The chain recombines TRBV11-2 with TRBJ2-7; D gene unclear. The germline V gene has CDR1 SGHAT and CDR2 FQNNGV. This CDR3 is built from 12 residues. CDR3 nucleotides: TGTGCCAGCGGCTTAGGCTCCTACGAGCAGTACTTC. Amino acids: CASGLGSYEQYF.

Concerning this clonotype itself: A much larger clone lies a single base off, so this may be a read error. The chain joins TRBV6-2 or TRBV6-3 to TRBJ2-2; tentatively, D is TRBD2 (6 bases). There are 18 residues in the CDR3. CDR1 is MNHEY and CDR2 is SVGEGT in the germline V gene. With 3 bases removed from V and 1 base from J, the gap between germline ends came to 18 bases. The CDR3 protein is CASSYAGSSLVNTGELFF. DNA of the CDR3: TGTGCCAGCAGTTATGCGGGAAGTTCGCTAGTGAACACCGGGGAGCTGTTTTTT.

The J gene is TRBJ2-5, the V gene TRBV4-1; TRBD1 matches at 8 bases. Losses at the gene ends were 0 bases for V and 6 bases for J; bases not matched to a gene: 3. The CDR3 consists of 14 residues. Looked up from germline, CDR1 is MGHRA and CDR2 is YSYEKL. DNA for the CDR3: TGCGCCAGCAGCCAAGAGGACAGGGCAAAGACCCAGTACTTC. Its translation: CASSQEDRAKTQYF.

CDR3 sequence reads: CASSFRAGGLNEQFF. CDR3 nucleotides: TGTGCCAGCAGCTTTAGAGCGGGAGGGCTTAATGAGCAGTTCTTC. The chain carries TRBV27 and TRBJ2-1; 10 bases agree with TRBD2. Looked up from germline, CDR1 is MNHEY and CDR2 is SMNVEV (reference sequence). V lost 6 bases, J lost 7 bases, and 9 bases stayed unmatched. The CDR3 runs 15 residues.

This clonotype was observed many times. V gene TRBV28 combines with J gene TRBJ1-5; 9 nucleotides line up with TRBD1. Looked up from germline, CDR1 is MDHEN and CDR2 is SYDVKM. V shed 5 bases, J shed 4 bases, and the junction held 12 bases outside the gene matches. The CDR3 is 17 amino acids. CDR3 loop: CASSRGQGFIENQPQHF. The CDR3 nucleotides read TGTGCCAGCAGTCGCGGACAGGGGTTTATTGAGAATCAGCCCCAGCATTTT.

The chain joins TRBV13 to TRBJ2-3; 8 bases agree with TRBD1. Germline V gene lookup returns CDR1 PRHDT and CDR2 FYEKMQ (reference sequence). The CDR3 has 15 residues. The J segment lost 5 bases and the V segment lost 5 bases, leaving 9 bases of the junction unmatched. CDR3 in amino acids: CASSPDREGKDTQYF. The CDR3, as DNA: TGTGCCAGCAGCCCGGACAGGGAAGGTAAAGATACGCAGTATTTT.

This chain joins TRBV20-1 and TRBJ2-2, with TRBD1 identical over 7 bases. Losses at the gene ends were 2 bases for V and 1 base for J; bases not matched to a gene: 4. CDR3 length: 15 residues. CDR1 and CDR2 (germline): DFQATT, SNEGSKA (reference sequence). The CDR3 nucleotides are TGCAGTGCTAGAAGTGACAGGGAGAACACCGGGGAGCTGTTTTTT. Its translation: CSARSDRENTGELFF.

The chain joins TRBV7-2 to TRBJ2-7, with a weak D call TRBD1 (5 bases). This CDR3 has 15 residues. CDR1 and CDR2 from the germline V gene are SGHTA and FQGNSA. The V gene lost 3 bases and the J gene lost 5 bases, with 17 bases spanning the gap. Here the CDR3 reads CASSFEGPGFDEQYF. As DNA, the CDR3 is TGTGCCAGCAGCTTTGAAGGGCCAGGGTTTGACGAGCAGTACTTC.

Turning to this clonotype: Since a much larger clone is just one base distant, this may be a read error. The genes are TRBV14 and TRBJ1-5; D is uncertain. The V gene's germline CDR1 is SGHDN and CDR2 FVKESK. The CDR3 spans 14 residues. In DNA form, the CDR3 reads TGTTCCATCCTTCGGTGGAATAGCAATCAGCCCCAGCATTTT. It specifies CSILRWNSNQPQHF.